Below, 5 T cell receptor beta chains from the same sample are listed, as sequenced in a study of beta chain features in type 1 diabetes. Findings and caveats of the study: All four CD4+ subsets of Type 1 diabetes patients contained TCRB CDR3s that were moderately but significantly shorter.

The study reverse transcribed the entire isolated RNA, so it sequenced expressed TCRB transcripts. Only in-frame clones appear in the TCRdb table, and some are missing; sequencing was by immunoSEQ multiplex PCR. The profile shows 300,000 or so clones, 7% to 10% of them singletons. Their antigens remain unidentified. The sample taken for sequencing was central memory CD4+ T cells from blood. Receptors originate from a young man with type 1 diabetes.

Ten or more counts support this clone. This rearrangement joins TRBV9 to TRBJ2-1, with D unclear. This CDR3 spans 13 amino acids. Germline CDR1 and CDR2: SGDLS and YYNGEE. Trimming left V 0 bases short and J 9 bases short, with 10 bases between. The CDR3 DNA reads TGTGCCAGCAGCGTAGGGCAGTGGGTTGAGCAGTTCTTC. Its protein is CASSVGQWVEQFF. The variable domain in full, completed from reference TRBV9 and TRBJ2-1, reads DSGVTQTPKHLITATGQRVTLRCSPRSGDLSVYWYQQSLDQGLQFLIQYYNGEERAKGNILERFSAQQFPDLHSELNLSSLELGDSALYFCASSVGQWVEQFFGPGTRLTVL.

This clone came up a few times. The rearrangement links TRBV2 to TRBJ2-7; 9 nucleotides line up with TRBD2. CDR1 and CDR2 (germline): SNHLY, FYNNEI. The CDR3 extends over 15 amino acids. After removal of 7 bases from V and 0 bases from J, the junction contained 7 bases not matched to a gene. The CDR3 nucleotides are TGTGCCAGCACGGAGAAAGCGGGGGGCTCCTACGAGCAGTACTTC. This gives the protein CASTEKAGGSYEQYF.

The chain joins TRBV4-3 to TRBJ1-4; tentative D call: TRBD1 (6 bases). CDR1 is LGHNA and CDR2 is YSLEER in the germline V gene. The V and J ends lost 8 bases and 8 bases respectively, with 15 bases between them. The CDR3 has 13 residues. The CDR3 DNA reads as TGCGCCAGCCGCGCTACAGGGACAGAAAAACTGTTTTTT. It yields the protein CASRATGTEKLFF.

This clone was seen a few times. V usage is TRBV25-1 and J usage is TRBJ1-4; tentative D call: TRBD1 (5 bases). The germline CDR1 and CDR2 sequences are MGHDK and SYGVNS. The CDR3 loop spans 14 amino acids. V shed 11 bases and J shed 2 bases, with 15 bases lying between them. The CDR3 DNA follows: TGTGCCGCAAGAGGGGTGGGGACTAATGAAAAACTGTTTTTT. Translated: CAARGVGTNEKLFF.

This clone was seen a few times. Additional DNA sequences in this sample encode the identical CDR3. In nucleotides, the CDR3 is TGTGCCAGCAGCTTAGGACGGGCTCAAGAGACCCAGTACTTC. Translation gives CASSLGRAQETQYF. V usage is TRBV7-2 and J usage is TRBJ2-5; D gene uncertain. The CDR3 length is 14 residues. Per germline, CDR1 SGHTA and CDR2 FQGNSA. The ends were cut back, 1 base at V and 2 bases at J, with 8 bases in the middle.